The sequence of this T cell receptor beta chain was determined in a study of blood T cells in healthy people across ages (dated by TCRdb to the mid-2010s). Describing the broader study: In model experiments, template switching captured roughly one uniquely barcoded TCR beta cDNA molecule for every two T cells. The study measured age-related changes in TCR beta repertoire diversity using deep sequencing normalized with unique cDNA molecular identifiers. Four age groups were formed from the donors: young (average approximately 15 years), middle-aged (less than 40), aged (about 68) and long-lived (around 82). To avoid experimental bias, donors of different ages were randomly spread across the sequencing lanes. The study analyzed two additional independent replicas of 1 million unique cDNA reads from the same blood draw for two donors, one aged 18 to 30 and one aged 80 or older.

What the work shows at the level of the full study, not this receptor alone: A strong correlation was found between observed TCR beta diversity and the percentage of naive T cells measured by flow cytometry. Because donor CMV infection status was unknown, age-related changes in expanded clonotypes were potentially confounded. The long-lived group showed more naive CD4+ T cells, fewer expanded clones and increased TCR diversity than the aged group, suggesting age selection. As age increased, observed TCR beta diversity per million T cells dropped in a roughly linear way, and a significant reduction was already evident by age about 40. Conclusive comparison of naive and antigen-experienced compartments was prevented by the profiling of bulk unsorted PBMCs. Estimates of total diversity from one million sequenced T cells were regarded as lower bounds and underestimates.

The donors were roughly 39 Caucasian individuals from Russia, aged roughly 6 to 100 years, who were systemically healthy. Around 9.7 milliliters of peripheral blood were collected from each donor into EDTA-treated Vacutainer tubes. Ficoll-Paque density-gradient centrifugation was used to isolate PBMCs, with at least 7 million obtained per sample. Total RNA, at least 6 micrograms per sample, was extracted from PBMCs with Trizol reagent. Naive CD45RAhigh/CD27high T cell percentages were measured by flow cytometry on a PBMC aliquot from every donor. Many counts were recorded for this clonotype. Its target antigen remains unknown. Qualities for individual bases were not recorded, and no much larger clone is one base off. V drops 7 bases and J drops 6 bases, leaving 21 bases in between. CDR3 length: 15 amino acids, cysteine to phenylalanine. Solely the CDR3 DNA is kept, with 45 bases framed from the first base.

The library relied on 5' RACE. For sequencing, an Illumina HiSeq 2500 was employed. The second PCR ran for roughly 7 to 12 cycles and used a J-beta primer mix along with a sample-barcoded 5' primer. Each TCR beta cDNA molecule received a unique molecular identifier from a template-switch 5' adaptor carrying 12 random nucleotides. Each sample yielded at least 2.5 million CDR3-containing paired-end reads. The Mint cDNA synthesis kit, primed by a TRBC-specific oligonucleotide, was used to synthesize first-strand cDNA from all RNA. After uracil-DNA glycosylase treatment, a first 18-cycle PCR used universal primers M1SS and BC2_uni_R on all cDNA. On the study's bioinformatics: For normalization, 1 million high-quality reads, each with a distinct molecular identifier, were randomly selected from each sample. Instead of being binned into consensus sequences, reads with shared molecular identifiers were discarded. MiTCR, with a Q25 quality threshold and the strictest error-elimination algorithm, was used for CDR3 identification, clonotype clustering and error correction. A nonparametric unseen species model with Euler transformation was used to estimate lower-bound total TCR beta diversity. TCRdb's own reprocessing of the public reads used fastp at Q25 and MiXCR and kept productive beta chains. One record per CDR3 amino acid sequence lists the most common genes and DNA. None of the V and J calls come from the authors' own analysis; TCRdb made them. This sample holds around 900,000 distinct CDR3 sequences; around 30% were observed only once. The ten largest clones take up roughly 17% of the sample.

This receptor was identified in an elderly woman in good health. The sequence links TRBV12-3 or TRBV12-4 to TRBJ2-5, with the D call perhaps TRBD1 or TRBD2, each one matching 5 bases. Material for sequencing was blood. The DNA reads TGTGCCAGCAACCCGGGACCCCCCGGGGAGAAGACCCAGTACTTC. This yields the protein CASNPGPPGEKTQYF.